The following is a T cell receptor (beta chain) sequence with its context. The clone's antigen remains unknown. No base quality values were provided; no much bigger clone lies one nucleotide off. Samples from volunteer blood donors who had recovered from COVID-19 were contributed by a second Seattle source. Whole blood was collected in K2EDTA tubes by collaborating institutions according to the institutions' own protocols. For TCRbeta analysis, collaborators shipped samples in one of three forms: frozen whole blood, isolated PBMCs, or DNA extracted from either of those sample types. The data were taken from a study of blood T cell repertoires in COVID-19 (TCRdb year 2020). Some background on the complete study: Collaborator samples came from the United States, Italy and Spain and covered acute and convalescent phases of COVID-19. The material from the prospective study consisted of cDNA or gDNA derived from T cells, B-cell-depleted T cells, or PBMCs. Deeply sampled blood TCRbeta repertoires from subjects exposed to, actively infected with, or recovered from COVID-19 were included in the dataset. A freely available public database, intended as a resource for researchers studying the immune response to SARS-CoV-2, is where the repertoires were released. The samples were drawn from the first 160 participants of the ongoing ImmuneRACE study and from roughly 1,300 subjects provided by 6 global collaborators. Sample metadata almost always included a de-identified subject ID, COVID-19 status, age in years and sex. HLA class I and class II types, where available, came from metadata supplied by the sample provider rather than from assay-based typing.

TCRbeta CDR3 regions were amplified from genomic DNA using the immunoSEQ Assay, a bias-controlled multiplex PCR. The study's own analysis went as follows. Nucleated cell counts per sample were estimated from amplification of reference gene primers within the assay. To quantify the absolute abundance of each unique TCRbeta CDR3 rearrangement, sequence reads were collapsed and filtered. For each sample, productive Simpson clonality was calculated by taking the square root of Simpson's diversity index across productive rearrangements. Entries here come from immuneACCESS through TCRdb and include only in-frame sequences with V and J called. Some clones fail to appear in such tables; in the studies checked, an unresolved V gene covers under half of the shortfall, and the cause of the remainder is unknown. D and trimming were read from the DNA, whereas the V and J calls and clone size are those reported in that table. This sample lists approximately 190,000 clones; about 88% were detected once. Of the sample, roughly 6.2% falls within the top ten clones.

Its CDR3 holds 12 amino acids, cysteine through phenylalanine. The only DNA kept is the CDR3, 36 bases in frame from the first base. Via the germline V gene, CDR1 is SGHTA and CDR2 FQGNSA. V is clipped by 3 bases and J by 8 bases, and the sequence between their germline boundaries is 10 bases long. Overall results and qualifications from the work: Clinical and demographic metadata were provided uncurated, with the amount varying by source and participant.

The chain is encoded by TRBV7-2 joined to TRBJ1-2; no confident D gene assignment can be made. Sequencing was carried out using peripheral blood. The source of this sequence is a woman in her thirties or forties who had recovered from COVID-19. The CDR3 corresponds to CASSLEVGGYTF. The DNA is TGTGCCAGCAGCTTGGAGGTTGGCGGCTACACCTTC.